This TCR beta chain was sequenced for a study of cytomegalovirus exposure and HLA in healthy donors. Study-level results: Reportedly, diagnosis of cytomegalovirus status by the classifier showed high specificity and sensitivity.

TCRdb keeps only in-frame clones here, not all; method: immunoSEQ multiplex PCR. The sample lists about 63,000 clones; 70% to 90% were seen once. With respect to this clone: Its antigen is as yet unknown.

The length of the CDR3 is 14 residues. V shed 4 bases and J shed 1 base, with 11 bases lying between them. Germline CDR1 reads SGHAT; CDR2 reads FQNNGV. The donors belonged to the roughly 110-subject validation cohort, separate from the roughly 720-subject first cohort. The J gene is TRBJ2-7, the V gene TRBV11-2; D perhaps matches TRBD2 (5 bases). Sequences were obtained from PBMCs. The receptor was derived from a young woman in good health and CMV-seronegative. As DNA, the CDR3 is TGTGCCAGCAGCTCCCGGAGCGGATCCTACGAGCAGTACTTC. This encodes CASSSRSGSYEQYF.